This T cell receptor (beta chain) comes out of a study of beta chain features in type 1 diabetes (dated by TCRdb to between 2017 and 2018). Looking at the study overall: Mean age, gender distribution, total cell number and subset yield did not differ between patients and healthy donors. The study compared TCRB repertoires of sorted circulating CD4+ T cell subsets between recently diagnosed type 1 diabetes patients and matched healthy donors. A total of 107,917,701 sorted cells were examined across all samples, and RNA yield correlated strongly with the number of cells per subset. Whereas all 28 donors provided naive and central memory subsets, regulatory and stem cell-like memory subsets were isolated from just 8 patients and about 8 healthy donors. Broader findings and caveats from the paper: Shorter templates might have been favored by PCR, but patient and control samples were amplified and corrected together, so both groups would have been affected equally by any skew. Fewer insertions and more nucleotide deletions at VDJ recombination sites were observed in patients with type 1 diabetes, implying thymic rearrangement abnormalities. Only small numbers of individuals were included in the HLA sub-analyses, which left unresolved whether HLA type had any influence on TCRB rearrangement. In all four CD4+ subsets, TCRB CDR3 length was moderately but significantly shorter in type 1 diabetes patients. Naive, central memory and regulatory TCRB repertoires appeared more similar among patients than among healthy donors. Because cDNA was sequenced instead of genomic DNA, activated cells with high expression could be over-represented, although the groups did not differ in activation or CD3 levels.

This clone has a handful of counts. No antigen is known for it. No base qualities exist here, and no much larger clone lies one base off it. Each donor gave one peripheral blood draw, averaging approximately 0.12 L, which was collected into heparinised tubes. Naive, central memory, regulatory and stem cell-like memory CD4+ T cells were sorted on a BD FACSAria II using a panel including CD45RO, CCR7, CD25, CD127, CD95 and CD27. Every sorted population had a purity above 95%. Right away, PBMCs were isolated by Lymphoprep density gradient centrifugation and were stained directly, with no culture step. So that batch effects would be minimized, each experiment stained and sorted samples in pairs, pairing one healthy donor with one patient. CDR1 and CDR2 were assigned from the germline V gene as SNHLY and FYNNEI. The CDR3 starts with the cysteine, ends with the phenylalanine, and has 15 residues. The read is trimmed to its CDR3 DNA, 45 bases read in frame from base 1. Germline trimming: 4 bases from V, 5 bases from J; junction bases outside gene matches: 6.

The High Capacity cDNA Reverse Transcription Kit was used to reverse transcribe all of the isolated RNA, meaning that expressed TCRB transcripts were what got sequenced. Deep immunoSEQ sequencing was applied to naive, central memory and regulatory T cell samples, giving an average of roughly 3.5 million total reads per sample. Sorted cells were lysed in RLT buffer, and RNA was extracted using DNase-treated RNeasy Micro or Mini kits according to cell number. Each cell subset was processed on its own to prevent cross-contamination, while patient and healthy donor samples were processed together. The immunoSEQ multiplex PCR was used to amplify TCRB sequences from cDNA, generating 87-bp fragments that spanned the CDR3 region. Sequencing of the amplicons was done on the Illumina HiSeq platform. Processing in the source paper ran as follows. PCR bias was computationally corrected using synthetic template baselines, reads within Hamming distance 2 were collapsed, and singletons that could not be merged were discarded. Reads were aligned to IMGT to assign V, D and J genes, CDR3 length, and insertions or deletions at six rearrangement sites. Clonotype counts were normalized to sorted cell number within each subset before computing true diversity and Gini coefficients with the tcR R package. Repertoire sharing was quantified using the overlap coefficient calculated on TCRB nucleotide sequences. TCRdb's version of the immuneACCESS table is confined to in-frame rearrangements and falls short of the full clone set. An unresolved V gene accounts for under half of the shortfall where checked; the remainder is of unknown origin. For V, J and clone size, that table is used; D and trimming come from the DNA. For this sample the table gives about 140,000 clones, of which roughly 9.3% were detected only once. 0.55% to 0.75% of the sample is held by the ten biggest clonotypes.

The sequence derives from a woman between 35 and 50 years old in good health. The sequence is built from TRBV2 and TRBJ1-5; 9 central bases correspond to TRBD1. Specimen: central memory CD4+ T cells from blood. DNA sequence: TGTGCCAGCAGTGGGGGACAGGGCTCCTATCAGCCCCAGCATTTT. This yields the protein CASSGGQGSYQPQHF.